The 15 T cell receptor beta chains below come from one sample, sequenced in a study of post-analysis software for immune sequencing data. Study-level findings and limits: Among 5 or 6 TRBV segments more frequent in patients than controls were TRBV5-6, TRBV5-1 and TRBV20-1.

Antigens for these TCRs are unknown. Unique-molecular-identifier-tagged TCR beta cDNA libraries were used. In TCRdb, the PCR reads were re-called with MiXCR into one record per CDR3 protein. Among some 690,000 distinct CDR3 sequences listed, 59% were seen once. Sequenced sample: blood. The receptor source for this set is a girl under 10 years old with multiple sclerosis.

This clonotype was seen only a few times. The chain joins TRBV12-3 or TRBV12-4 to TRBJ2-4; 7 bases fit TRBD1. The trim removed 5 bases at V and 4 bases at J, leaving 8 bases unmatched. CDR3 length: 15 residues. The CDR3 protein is CASSRTGQLKNIQYF. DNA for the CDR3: TGTGCCAGCAGTCGGACGGGACAGTTGAAAAACATTCAGTACTTC.

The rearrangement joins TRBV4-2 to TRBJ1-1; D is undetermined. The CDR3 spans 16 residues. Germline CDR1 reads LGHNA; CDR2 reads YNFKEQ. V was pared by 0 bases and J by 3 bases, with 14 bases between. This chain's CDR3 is CASSQDVLGLDTEAFF. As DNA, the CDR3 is TGTGCCAGCAGCCAAGATGTTTTGGGATTGGACACTGAAGCTTTCTTT.

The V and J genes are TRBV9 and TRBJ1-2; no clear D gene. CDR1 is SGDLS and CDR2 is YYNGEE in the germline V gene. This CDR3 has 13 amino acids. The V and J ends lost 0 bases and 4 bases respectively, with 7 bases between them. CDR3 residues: CASSVVGGYGYTF. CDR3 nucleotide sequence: TGTGCCAGCAGCGTAGTTGGAGGCTATGGCTACACCTTC.

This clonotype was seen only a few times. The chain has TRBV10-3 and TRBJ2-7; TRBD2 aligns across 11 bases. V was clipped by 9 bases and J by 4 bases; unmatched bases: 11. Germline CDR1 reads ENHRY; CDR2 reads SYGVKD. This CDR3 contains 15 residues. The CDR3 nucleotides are TGTGCCATACTCCCTAGCGGGAGGCCCTTTTACGAGCAGTACTTC. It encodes CAILPSGRPFYEQYF.

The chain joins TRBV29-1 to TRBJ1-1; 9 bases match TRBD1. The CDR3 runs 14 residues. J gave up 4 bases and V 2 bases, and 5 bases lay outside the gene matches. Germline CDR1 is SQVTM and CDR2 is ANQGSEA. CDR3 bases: TGCAGCGTTGAACCACAGGGGGCAAGCACTGAAGCTTTCTTT. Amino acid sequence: CSVEPQGASTEAFF.

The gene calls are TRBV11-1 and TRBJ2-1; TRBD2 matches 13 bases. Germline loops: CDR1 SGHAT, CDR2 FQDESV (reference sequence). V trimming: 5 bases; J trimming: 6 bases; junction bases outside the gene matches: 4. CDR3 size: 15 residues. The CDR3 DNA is TGTGCCAGCAGCACACTAGCGGGGGGGTTCAATGAGCAGTTCTTC. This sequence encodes CASSTLAGGFNEQFF.

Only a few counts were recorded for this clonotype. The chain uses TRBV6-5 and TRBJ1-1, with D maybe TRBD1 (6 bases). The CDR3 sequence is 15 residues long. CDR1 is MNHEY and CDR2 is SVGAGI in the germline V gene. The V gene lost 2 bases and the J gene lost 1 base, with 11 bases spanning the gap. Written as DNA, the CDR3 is TGTGCCAGCAGTTACGGGGGCGGCCAGAACACTGAAGCTTTCTTT. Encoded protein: CASSYGGGQNTEAFF.

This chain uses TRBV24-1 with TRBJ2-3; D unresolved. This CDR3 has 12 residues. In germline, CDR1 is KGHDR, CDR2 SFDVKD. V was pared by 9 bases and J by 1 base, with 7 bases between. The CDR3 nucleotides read TGTGCCACCGGCACCGGCACAGATACGCAGTATTTT. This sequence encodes CATGTGTDTQYF.

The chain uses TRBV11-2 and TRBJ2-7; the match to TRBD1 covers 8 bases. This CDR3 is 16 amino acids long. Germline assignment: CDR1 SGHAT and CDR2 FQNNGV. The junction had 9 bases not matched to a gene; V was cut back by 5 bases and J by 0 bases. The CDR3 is CASSRGRDRFSYEQYF. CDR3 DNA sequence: TGTGCCAGCAGCCGCGGCCGGGACAGGTTCTCCTACGAGCAGTACTTC. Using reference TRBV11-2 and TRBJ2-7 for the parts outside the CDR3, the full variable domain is EAGVAQSPRYKIIEKRQSVAFWCNPISGHATLYWYQQILGQGPKLLIQFQNNGVVDDSQLPKDRFSAERLKGVDSTLKIQPAKLEDSAVYLCASSRGRDRFSYEQYFGPGTRLTVT.

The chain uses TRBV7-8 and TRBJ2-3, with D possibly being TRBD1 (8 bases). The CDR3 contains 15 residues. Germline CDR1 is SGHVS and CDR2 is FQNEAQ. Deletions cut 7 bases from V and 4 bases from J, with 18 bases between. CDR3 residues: CASTVGTGGADTQYF. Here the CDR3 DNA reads TGTGCCAGCACTGTTGGTACAGGGGGGGCAGATACGCAGTATTTT.

This CDR3 reads CASSTAGVNEQFF. In DNA form, the CDR3 reads TGTGCCAGCAGCACTGCGGGGGTCAATGAGCAGTTCTTC. The V gene is TRBV7-9, the J gene TRBJ2-1; 7 bases fit TRBD2. Germline CDR1 reads SEHNR; CDR2 reads FQNEAQ (reference sequence). J lost 6 bases, V lost 5 bases, and 4 bases had no gene match. The CDR3 totals 13 residues. The full variable domain, with the rest looked up from reference TRBV7-9 and TRBJ2-1, is DTGVSQNPRHKITKRGQNVTFRCDPISEHNRLYWYRQTLGQGPEFLTYFQNEAQLEKSRLLSDRFSAERPKGSFSTLEIQRTEQGDSAMYLCASSTAGVNEQFFGPGTRLTVL.

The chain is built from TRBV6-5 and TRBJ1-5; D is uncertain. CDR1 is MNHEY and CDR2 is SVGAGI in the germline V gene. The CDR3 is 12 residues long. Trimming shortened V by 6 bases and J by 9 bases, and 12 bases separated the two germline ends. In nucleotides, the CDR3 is TGTGCCAGCAGGGGTCGGGTCGGGCCCCAGCATTTT. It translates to CASRGRVGPQHF.

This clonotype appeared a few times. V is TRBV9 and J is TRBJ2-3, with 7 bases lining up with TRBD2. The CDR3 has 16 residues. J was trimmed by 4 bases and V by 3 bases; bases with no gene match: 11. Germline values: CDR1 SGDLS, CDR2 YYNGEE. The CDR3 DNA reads TGTGCCAGCAGCGCAGTTGCGGGAGTAATCGCAGATACGCAGTATTTT. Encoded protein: CASSAVAGVIADTQYF.

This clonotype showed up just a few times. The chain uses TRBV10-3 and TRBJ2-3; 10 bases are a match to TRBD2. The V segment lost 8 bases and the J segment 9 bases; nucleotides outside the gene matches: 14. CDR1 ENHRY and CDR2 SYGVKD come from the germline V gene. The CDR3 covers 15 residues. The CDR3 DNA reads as TGTGCCATCGGACCGTCGAGCGGGGGGGCTCTGACGCAGTATTTT. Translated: CAIGPSSGGALTQYF.

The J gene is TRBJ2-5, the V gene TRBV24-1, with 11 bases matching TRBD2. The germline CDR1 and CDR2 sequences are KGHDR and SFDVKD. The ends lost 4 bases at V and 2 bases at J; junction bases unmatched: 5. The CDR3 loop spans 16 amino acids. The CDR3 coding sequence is TGTGCCACCAGTGACGGGACTAGCGGTGCTCAAGAGACCCAGTACTTC. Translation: CATSDGTSGAQETQYF.